The present TCR beta chain was sequenced within a study of T-cell reconstitution after alpha-beta-depleted transplantation in children. The library targeted TCRbeta and was prepared with unique molecular identifiers. TCRdb re-derived calls from the PCR reads in MiXCR, one entry per CDR3 protein. The sample carries a few hundred thousand distinct CDR3 sequences, roughly a tenth recorded once. This clonotype was seen at least ten times. With 2 bases clipped from V and 3 bases from J, the junction kept 4 bases outside the gene matches. The CDR3 is 15 residues long. Per the germline V gene, CDR1 is SGHRS and CDR2 is YFSETQ.

The chain recombines TRBV5-1 with TRBJ2-2, with TRBD2 matching over 7 bases. The sequencing used PBMCs from the stem cell graft donor, collected from the stem cell graft. The TCR was taken from a human donor who donated a stem cell graft to a child with SCID. The DNA for the CDR3 is TGCGCCAGCAGCTTATCGGGAGGCGACACCGGGGAGCTGTTTTTT. Protein: CASSLSGGDTGELFF.